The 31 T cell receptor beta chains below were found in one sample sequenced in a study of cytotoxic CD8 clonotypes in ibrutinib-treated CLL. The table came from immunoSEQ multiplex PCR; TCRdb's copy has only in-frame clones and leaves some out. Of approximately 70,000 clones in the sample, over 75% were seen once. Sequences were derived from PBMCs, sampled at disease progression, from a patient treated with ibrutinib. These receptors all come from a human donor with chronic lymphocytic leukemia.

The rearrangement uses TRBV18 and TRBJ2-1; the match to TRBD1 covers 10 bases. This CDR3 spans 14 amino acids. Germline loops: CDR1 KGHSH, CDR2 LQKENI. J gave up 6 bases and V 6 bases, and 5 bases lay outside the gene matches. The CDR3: CASSERTGGNEQFF. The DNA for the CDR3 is TGTGCCAGCTCGGAACGGACAGGGGGCAATGAGCAGTTCTTC.

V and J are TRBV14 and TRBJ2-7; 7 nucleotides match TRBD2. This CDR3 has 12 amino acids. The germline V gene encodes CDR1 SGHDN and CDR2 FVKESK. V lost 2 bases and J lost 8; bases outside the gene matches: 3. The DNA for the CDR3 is TGTGCCAGCAGCCAAAGCGGGAAGAAGCAGTACTTC. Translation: CASSQSGKKQYF.

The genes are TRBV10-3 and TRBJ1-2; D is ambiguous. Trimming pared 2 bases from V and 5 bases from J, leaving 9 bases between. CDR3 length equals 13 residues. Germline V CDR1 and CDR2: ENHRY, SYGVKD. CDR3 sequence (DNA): TGTGCCATCAGTGAGAGGCAGGAGTATGGCTACACCTTC. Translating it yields CAISERQEYGYTF.

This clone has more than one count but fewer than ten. The DNA of the CDR3 is TGCGCCAGCCGGATCCGCAATGAGCAGTTCTTC. This translates into CASRIRNEQFF. The rearrangement joins TRBV5-1 to TRBJ2-1, with D hard to call. Germline CDR1 and CDR2: SGHRS and YFSETQ. The CDR3 is made up of 11 amino acids. Deletions cut 7 bases from V and 6 bases from J, with 8 bases between.

The CDR3 protein is CVRQGQSNEQFF. CDR3 coding DNA: TGTGTCAGACAAGGACAGTCCAATGAGCAGTTCTTC. The chain carries TRBV7-5 and TRBJ2-1; the table's D call of TRBD1 was not tested on the DNA. TRBV7-5 has pseudogene status. This CDR3 has 12 residues.

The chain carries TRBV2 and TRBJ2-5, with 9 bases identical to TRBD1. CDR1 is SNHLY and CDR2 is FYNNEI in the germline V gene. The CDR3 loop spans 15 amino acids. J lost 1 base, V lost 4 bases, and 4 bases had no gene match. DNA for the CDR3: TGTGCCAGCAGTGGGACAGGGGAGTTCCAAGAGACCCAGTACTTC. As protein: CASSGTGEFQETQYF.

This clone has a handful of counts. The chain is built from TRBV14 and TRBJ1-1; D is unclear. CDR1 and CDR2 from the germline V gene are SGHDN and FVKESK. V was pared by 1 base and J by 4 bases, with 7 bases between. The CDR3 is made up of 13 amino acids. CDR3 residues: CASSQGLGTEAFF. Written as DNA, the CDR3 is TGTGCCAGCAGCCAAGGGTTGGGCACTGAAGCTTTCTTT.

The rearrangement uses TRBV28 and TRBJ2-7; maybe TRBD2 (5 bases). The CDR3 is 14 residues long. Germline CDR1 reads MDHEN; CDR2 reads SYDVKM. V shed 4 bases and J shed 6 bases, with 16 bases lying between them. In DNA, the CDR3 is TGTGCCAGCAGTTCCCCGGCTAGTACTAGCGAGCAGTACTTC. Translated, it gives CASSSPASTSEQYF.

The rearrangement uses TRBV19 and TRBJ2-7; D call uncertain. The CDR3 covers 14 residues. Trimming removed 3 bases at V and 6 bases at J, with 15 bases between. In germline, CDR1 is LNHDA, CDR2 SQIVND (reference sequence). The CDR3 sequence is CASSMVGGPAEQYF. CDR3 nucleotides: TGTGCCAGTAGTATGGTTGGCGGTCCGGCCGAGCAGTACTTC.

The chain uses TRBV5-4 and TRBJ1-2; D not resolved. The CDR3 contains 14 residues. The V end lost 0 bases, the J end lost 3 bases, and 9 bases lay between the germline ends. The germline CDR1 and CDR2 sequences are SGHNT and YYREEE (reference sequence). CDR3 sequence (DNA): TGTGCCAGCAGCTTGGAGGGCGGCTACTATGGCTACACCTTC. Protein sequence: CASSLEGGYYGYTF.

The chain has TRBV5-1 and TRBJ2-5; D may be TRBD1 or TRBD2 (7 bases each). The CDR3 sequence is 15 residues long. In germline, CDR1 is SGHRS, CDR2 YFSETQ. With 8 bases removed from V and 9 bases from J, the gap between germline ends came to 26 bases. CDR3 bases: TGCGCCAGTACCCAGGGGGACACCACCGGGAGGTCCCAGTACTTC. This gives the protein CASTQGDTTGRSQYF.

The CDR3 DNA follows: TGTGCCAGCAGTTTATCGGGGGCCCTCTACGAGCAGTACTTC. It is translated as CASSLSGALYEQYF. This rearrangement joins TRBV28 to TRBJ2-7, with D perhaps assigned TRBD1 or TRBD2 (6 bases each). The CDR3 consists of 14 residues. Trimming left V 1 base short and J 3 bases short, with 10 bases between. Germline lookup yields CDR1 MDHEN and CDR2 SYDVKM.

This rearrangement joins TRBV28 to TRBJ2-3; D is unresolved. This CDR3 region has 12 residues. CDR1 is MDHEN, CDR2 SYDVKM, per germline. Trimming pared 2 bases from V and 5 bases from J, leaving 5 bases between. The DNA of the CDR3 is TGTGCCAGCAGTTTAAAAGTAGATACGCAGTATTTT. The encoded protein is CASSLKVDTQYF. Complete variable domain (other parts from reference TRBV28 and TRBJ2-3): DVKVTQSSRYLVKRTGEKVFLECVQDMDHENMFWYRQDPGLGLRLIYFSYDVKMKEKGDIPEGYSVSREKKERFSLILESASTNQTSMYLCASSLKVDTQYFGPGTRLTVL.

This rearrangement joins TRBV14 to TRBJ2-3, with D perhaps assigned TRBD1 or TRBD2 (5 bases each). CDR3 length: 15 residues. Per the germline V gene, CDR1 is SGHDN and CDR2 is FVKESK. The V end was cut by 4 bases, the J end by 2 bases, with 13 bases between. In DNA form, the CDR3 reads TGTGCCAGCAGCCTCCACTTGGGGGACACAGATACGCAGTATTTT. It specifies CASSLHLGDTDTQYF.

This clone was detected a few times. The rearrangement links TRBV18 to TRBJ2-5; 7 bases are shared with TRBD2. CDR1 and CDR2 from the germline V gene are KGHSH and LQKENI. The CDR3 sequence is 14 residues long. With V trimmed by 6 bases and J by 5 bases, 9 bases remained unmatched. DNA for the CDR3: TGTGCCAGCTCCCCCCCGGGGGAGGGGGAGACCCAGTACTTC. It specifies CASSPPGEGETQYF. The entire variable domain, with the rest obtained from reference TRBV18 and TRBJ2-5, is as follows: NAGVMQNPRHLVRRRGQEARLRCSPMKGHSHVYWYRQLPEEGLKFMVYLQKENIIDESGMPKERFSAEFPKEGPSILRIQQVVRGDSAAYFCASSPPGEGETQYFGPGTRLLVL.

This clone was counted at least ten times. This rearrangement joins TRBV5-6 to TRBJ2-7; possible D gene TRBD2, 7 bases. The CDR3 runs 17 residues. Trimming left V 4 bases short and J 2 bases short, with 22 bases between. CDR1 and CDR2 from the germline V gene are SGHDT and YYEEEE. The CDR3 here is CASSPTWGGALTYEQYF. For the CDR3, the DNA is TGTGCCAGCAGCCCTACCTGGGGGGGGGCCCTGACCTACGAGCAGTACTTC.

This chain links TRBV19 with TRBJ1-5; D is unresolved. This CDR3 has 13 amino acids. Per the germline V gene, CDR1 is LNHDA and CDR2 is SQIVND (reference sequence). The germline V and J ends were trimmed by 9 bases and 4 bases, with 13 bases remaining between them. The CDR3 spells CASREGANQPQHF. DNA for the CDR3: TGTGCCAGCAGAGAAGGCGCAAATCAGCCCCAGCATTTT.

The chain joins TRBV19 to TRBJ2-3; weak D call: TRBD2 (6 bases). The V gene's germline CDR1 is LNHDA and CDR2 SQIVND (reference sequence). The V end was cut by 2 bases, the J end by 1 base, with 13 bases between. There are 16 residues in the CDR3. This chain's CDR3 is CASSIYGEVGTDTQYF. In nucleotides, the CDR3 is TGTGCCAGTAGTATATACGGGGAGGTGGGCACAGATACGCAGTATTTT. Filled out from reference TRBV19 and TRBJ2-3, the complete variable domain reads DGGITQSPKYLFRKEGQNVTLSCEQNLNHDAMYWYRQDPGQGLRLIYYSQIVNDFQKGDIAEGYSVSREKKESFPLTVTSAQKNPTAFYLCASSIYGEVGTDTQYFGPGTRLTVL.

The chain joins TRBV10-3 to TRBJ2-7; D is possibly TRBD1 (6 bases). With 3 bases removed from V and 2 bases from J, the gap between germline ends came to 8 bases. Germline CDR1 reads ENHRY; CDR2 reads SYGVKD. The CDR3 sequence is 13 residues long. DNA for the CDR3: TGTGCCATCAGTGAAAGGACAGCCTACGAGCAGTACTTC. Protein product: CAISERTAYEQYF.

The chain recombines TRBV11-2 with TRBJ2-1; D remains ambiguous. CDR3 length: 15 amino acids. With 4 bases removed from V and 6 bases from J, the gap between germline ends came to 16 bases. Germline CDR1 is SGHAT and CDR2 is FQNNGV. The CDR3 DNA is TGTGCCAGCAGCTCCCGTCTTACTCCCTTCAATGAGCAGTTCTTC. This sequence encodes CASSSRLTPFNEQFF.

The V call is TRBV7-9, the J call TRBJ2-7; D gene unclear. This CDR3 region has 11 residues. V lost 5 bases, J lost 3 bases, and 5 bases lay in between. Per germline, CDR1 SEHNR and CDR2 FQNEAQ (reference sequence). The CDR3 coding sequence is TGTGCCAGCAGCACATACTACGAGCAGTACTTC. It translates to CASSTYYEQYF. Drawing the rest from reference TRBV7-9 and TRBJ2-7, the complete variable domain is DTGVSQNPRHKITKRGQNVTFRCDPISEHNRLYWYRQTLGQGPEFLTYFQNEAQLEKSRLLSDRFSAERPKGSFSTLEIQRTEQGDSAMYLCASSTYYEQYFGPGTRLTVT.

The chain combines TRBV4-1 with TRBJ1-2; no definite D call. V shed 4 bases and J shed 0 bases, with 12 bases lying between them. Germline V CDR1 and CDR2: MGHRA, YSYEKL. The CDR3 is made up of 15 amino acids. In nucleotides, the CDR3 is TGCGCCAGCAGCCCCATAGGTCCAGCTAACTATGGCTACACCTTC. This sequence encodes CASSPIGPANYGYTF.

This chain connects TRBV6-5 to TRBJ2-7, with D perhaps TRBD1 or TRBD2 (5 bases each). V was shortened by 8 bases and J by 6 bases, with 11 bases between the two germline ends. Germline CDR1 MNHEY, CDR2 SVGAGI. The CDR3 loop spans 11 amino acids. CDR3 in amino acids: CASENGGEQYF. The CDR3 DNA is TGTGCCAGCGAAAATGGGGGCGAGCAGTACTTC.

This CDR3 reads CASSLRSNYGYTF. CDR3 DNA: TGTGCCAGCAGCTTGCGGTCAAACTATGGCTACACCTTC. The rearrangement links TRBV5-4 to TRBJ1-2; D remains unclear. Germline V gene sequence: CDR1 SGHNT, CDR2 YYREEE (reference sequence). V was shortened by 1 base and J by 2 bases, with 6 bases between the two germline ends. The CDR3 contains 13 residues.

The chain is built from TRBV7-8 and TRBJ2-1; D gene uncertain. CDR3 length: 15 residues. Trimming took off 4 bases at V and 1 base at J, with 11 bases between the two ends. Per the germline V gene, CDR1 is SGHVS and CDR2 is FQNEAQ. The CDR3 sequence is CASSSGRYSYNEQFF. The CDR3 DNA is TGTGCCAGCAGCTCCGGACGGTATTCCTACAATGAGCAGTTCTTC.

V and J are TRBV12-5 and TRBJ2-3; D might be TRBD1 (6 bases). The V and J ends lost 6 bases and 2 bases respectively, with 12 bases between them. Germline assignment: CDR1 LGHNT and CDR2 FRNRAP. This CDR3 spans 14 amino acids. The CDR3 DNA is TGTGCTAGTGGCCAGACAGGACTCACAGATACGCAGTATTTT. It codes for CASGQTGLTDTQYF. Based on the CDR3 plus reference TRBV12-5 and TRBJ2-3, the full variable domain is DARVTQTPRHKVTEMGQEVTMRCQPILGHNTVFWYRQTMMQGLELLAYFRNRAPLDDSGMPKDRFSAEMPDATLATLKIQPSEPRDSAVYFCASGQTGLTDTQYFGPGTRLTVL.

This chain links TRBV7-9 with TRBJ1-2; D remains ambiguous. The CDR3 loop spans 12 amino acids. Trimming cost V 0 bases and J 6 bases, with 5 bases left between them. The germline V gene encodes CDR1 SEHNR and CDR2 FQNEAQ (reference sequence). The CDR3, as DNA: TGTGCCAGCAGCTTAGCCGGGAATGGCTACACCTTC. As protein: CASSLAGNGYTF.

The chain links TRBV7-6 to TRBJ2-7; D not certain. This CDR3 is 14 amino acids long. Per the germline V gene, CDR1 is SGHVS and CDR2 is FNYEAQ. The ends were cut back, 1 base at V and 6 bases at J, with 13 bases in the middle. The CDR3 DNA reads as TGTGCCAGCAGCTTAGAATACCCGTCGGCCGAGCAGTACTTC. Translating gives CASSLEYPSAEQYF. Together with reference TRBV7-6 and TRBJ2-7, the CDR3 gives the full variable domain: GAGVSQSPRYKVTKRGQDVALRCDPISGHVSLYWYRQALGQGPEFLTYFNYEAQQDKSGLPNDRFSAERPEGSISTLTIQRTEQRDSAMYRCASSLEYPSAEQYFGPGTRLTVT.

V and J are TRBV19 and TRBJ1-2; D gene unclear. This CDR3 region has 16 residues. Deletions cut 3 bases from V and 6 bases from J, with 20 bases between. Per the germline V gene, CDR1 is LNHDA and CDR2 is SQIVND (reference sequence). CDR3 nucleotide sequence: TGTGCCAGTAGTATTCACCGCGACCGATTGATTAATGGCTACACCTTC. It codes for CASSIHRDRLINGYTF. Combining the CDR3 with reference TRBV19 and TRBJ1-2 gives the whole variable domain DGGITQSPKYLFRKEGQNVTLSCEQNLNHDAMYWYRQDPGQGLRLIYYSQIVNDFQKGDIAEGYSVSREKKESFPLTVTSAQKNPTAFYLCASSIHRDRLINGYTFGSGTRLTVV.

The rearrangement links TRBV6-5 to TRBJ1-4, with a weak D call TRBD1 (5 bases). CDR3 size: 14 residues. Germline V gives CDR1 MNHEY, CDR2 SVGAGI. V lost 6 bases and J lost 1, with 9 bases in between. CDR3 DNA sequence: TGTGCCAGCAGGTGGGGGGGAACTAATGAAAAACTGTTTTTT. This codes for CASRWGGTNEKLFF.

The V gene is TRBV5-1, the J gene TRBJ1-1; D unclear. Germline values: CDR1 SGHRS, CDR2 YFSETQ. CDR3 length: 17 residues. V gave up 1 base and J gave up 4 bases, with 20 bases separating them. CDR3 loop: CASSLTQALTESTEAFF. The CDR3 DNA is TGCGCCAGCAGCTTGACCCAGGCCTTGACGGAGAGCACTGAAGCTTTCTTT.